This TCR beta chain emerged from a study of shared clonotypes between healthy human individuals. Study-level points and caveats: Sequencing depth was expected to influence donor clonotype sharing. Around 5% was the fraction of naive CD4 clonotypes found shared across several donors. Enrolling few donors narrowed the genetic and exposure-history diversity that was represented. Rarefaction indicated that sorted-subset sequencing remained incomplete although depth was large.

Sequencing used immunoSEQ multiplex PCR; TCRdb keeps in-frame clones, though not all of them. The sample lists roughly 2.5 million clones; roughly 92% were seen once. As for this clone: The antigen is unknown.

Trimming left V 3 bases short and J 4 bases short, with 12 bases between. This CDR3 spans 14 amino acids. Germline CDR1 reads SGHTA; CDR2 reads FQGNSA. This clonotype originated in a man in his late teens or twenties in good health. The sample taken for sequencing was naive CD4+ T cells sorted from blood. The subset here: CD45RA+ positively selected. The chain uses TRBV7-2 and TRBJ1-1; a possible D gene is TRBD1 (6 bases). The CDR3 sequence: CASSFDRWATEAFF. In DNA form, the CDR3 reads TGTGCCAGCAGCTTCGACAGGTGGGCCACTGAAGCTTTCTTT.